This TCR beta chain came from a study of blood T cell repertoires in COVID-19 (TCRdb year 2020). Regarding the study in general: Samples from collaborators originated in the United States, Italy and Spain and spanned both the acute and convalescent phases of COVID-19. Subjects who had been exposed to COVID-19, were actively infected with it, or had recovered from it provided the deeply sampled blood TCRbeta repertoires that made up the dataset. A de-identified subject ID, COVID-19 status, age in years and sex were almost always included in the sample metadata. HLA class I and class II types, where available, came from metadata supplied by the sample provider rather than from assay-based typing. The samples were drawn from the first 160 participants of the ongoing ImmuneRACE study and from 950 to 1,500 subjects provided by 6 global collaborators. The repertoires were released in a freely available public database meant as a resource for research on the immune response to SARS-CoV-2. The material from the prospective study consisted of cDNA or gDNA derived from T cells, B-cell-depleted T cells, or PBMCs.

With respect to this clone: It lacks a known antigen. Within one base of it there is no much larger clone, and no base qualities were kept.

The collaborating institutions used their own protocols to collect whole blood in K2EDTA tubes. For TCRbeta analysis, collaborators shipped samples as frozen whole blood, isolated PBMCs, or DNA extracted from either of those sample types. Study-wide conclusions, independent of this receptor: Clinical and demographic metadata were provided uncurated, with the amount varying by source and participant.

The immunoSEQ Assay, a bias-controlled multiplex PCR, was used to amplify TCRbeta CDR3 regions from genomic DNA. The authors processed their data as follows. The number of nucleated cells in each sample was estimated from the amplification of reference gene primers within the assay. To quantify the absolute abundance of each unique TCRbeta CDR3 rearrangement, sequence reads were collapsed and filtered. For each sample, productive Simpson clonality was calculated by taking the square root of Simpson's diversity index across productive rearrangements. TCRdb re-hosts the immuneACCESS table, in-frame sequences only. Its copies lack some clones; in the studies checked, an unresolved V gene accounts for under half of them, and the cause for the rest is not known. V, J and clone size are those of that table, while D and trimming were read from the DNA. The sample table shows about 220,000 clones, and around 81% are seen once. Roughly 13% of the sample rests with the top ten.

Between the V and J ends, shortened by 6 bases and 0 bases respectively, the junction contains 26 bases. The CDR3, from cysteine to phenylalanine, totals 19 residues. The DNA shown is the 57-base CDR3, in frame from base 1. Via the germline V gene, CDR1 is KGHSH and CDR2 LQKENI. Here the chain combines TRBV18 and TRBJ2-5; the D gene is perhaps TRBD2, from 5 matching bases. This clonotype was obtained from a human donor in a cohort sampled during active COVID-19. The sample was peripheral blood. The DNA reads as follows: TGTGCCAGCTCGCCTCGAGCAGAGGGCCTGGGTGGCAACCAAGAGACCCAGTACTTC. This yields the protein CASSPRAEGLGGNQETQYF.